The 15 T cell receptor beta chains reported below all come from one sample, sequenced in a study of beta chain features in type 1 diabetes. Study-level results: Across all four CD4+ subsets, people with type 1 diabetes showed modestly shorter TCRB CDR3s.

Expressed TCRB transcripts were sequenced because the entire RNA isolate underwent reverse transcription. Clones were sequenced by immunoSEQ multiplex PCR, and TCRdb holds only the in-frame ones, with some missing. The sample carries some 350,000 clones, 9.6% recorded once. No antigen has been assigned to these receptors. The specimen was central memory CD4+ T cells from blood. The receptor set was obtained from a man aged 25 to 40 with type 1 diabetes.

This clone turned up a few times. The J gene is TRBJ1-1, the V gene TRBV6-5; 8 bases match TRBD1. This CDR3 region has 14 residues. J gave up 7 bases and V 4 bases, and 8 bases lay outside the gene matches. CDR1 MNHEY and CDR2 SVGAGI come from the germline V gene. CDR3 coding DNA: TGTGCCAGCAGTTCAACGACAGGGGAAGTTGAAGCTTTCTTT. This translates into CASSSTTGEVEAFF.

In this sample, this clone turned up a few times. V gene TRBV27 combines with J gene TRBJ1-2; tentative D call: TRBD1 (6 bases). Deletions cut 6 bases from V and 4 bases from J, with 18 bases between. Looked up from germline, CDR1 is MNHEY and CDR2 is SMNVEV (reference sequence). The CDR3 has 15 amino acids. The CDR3 bases are TGTGCCAGCAGCAGCCAACAGGGAAGGGGCTATGGCTACACCTTC. Translating gives CASSSQQGRGYGYTF.

This clone came up a few times. V gene TRBV7-2 combines with J gene TRBJ2-7; TRBD2 agrees at 8 bases. Germline CDR1 and CDR2: SGHTA and FQGNSA. The J segment lost 2 bases and the V segment lost 10 bases, leaving 13 bases of the junction unmatched. The CDR3 covers 15 residues. The CDR3 coding sequence is TGTGCCACCGGGCGGGGGGCGGATAGCACCTACGAGCAGTACTTC. Protein sequence: CATGRGADSTYEQYF. Using reference TRBV7-2 and TRBJ2-7 for the parts outside the CDR3, the full variable domain is GAGVSQSPSNKVTEKGKDVELRCDPISGHTALYWYRQSLGQGLEFLIYFQGNSAPDKSGLPSDRFSAERTGGSVSTLTIQRTQQEDSAVYLCATGRGADSTYEQYFGPGTRLTVT.

The chain joins TRBV5-1 to TRBJ2-7; D unresolved. With the DNA end fitting TRBJ2-1 better, the J assignment may be wrong. Germline V gene data show CDR1 as SGHRS and CDR2 as YFSETQ. The CDR3 totals 14 residues. Here the CDR3 reads CASSLGSPDNEQFF. CDR3 sequence (DNA): TGCGCCAGCAGCTTGGGTTCGCCTGACAATGAGCAGTTCTTC.

This clone was counted a few times. The genes are TRBV6-1 and TRBJ1-2; 8 bases are a match to TRBD1. CDR3 length equals 13 residues. Looked up from germline, CDR1 is MNHNS and CDR2 is SASEGT. J gave up 8 bases and V 2 bases, and 4 bases lay outside the gene matches. The DNA of the CDR3 is TGTGCCAGCAGTGAACAGGGGGCGATCGGCTACACCTTC. It codes for CASSEQGAIGYTF.

This clone was seen repeatedly, ten times or more. The CDR3 DNA reads as TGTGCCAGCAGAATGGACAGGGTCTCCGGGGAGCTGTTTTTT. It is translated as CASRMDRVSGELFF. The gene calls are TRBV6-5 and TRBJ2-2; 8 bases align to TRBD1. With 6 bases clipped from V and 6 bases from J, the junction kept 6 bases outside the gene matches. The CDR3 spans 14 residues. CDR1 is MNHEY and CDR2 is SVGAGI in the germline V gene.

This clone has just a few counts. The rearrangement joins TRBV28 to TRBJ1-5, with D perhaps matching TRBD1 (6 bases). V lost 4 bases to trimming and J lost 0 bases, with 13 bases between them. The CDR3 is made up of 16 amino acids. Germline values: CDR1 MDHEN, CDR2 SYDVKM. CDR3 sequence (DNA): TGTGCCAGCAGTTCGACCCAGGGGTATAGCAATCAGCCCCAGCATTTT. It translates to CASSSTQGYSNQPQHF.

This chain joins TRBV30 and TRBJ2-5, with 8 bases lining up with TRBD2. CDR3 size: 14 residues. Germline trimming cut 2 bases from V and 5 bases from J; bases unmatched to any gene: 7. The germline CDR1 and CDR2 sequences are GTSNPN and SVGIG (reference sequence). The CDR3 protein is CAWSQGGRSETQYF. CDR3 bases: TGTGCCTGGAGTCAAGGCGGGAGGAGCGAGACCCAGTACTTC.

The chain couples TRBV27 to TRBJ2-1; possibly TRBD1 or TRBD2 for D (5 bases each). Germline CDR1 reads MNHEY; CDR2 reads SMNVEV (reference sequence). V lost 5 bases, J lost 10 bases, and 12 bases lay in between. This CDR3 comprises 12 residues. CDR3 DNA sequence: TGTGCCAGCAGTCCACGGGACGCCGAGCAGTTCTTC. Amino acids: CASSPRDAEQFF.

V is TRBV5-5 and J is TRBJ2-7, with TRBD2 matching over 9 bases. CDR3 length: 16 residues. Unmatched junction bases numbered 10, after V lost 0 bases and J lost 6 bases. Germline V lookup: CDR1 SGHKS, CDR2 YYEKEE (reference sequence). The DNA of the CDR3 is TGTGCCAGCAGCTTGGGACTAGCGGAGTGGTTGAGCGAGCAGTACTTC. This codes for CASSLGLAEWLSEQYF.

This clone was seen a handful of times. The rearrangement links TRBV2 to TRBJ1-2, with 11 nucleotides matching TRBD1. Trimming cost V 6 bases and J 7 bases; bases outside gene matches: 7. The CDR3 is 14 residues long. Germline CDR1 SNHLY, CDR2 FYNNEI. The CDR3 sequence: CASSRGQGAGGYTF. The CDR3 DNA reads TGTGCCAGCAGCCGTGGACAGGGGGCGGGTGGCTACACCTTC.

The chain links TRBV7-9 to TRBJ1-1; the match to TRBD1 covers 7 bases. V shed 1 base and J 9 bases; nucleotides not matched to a gene: 5. The germline V gene encodes CDR1 SEHNR and CDR2 FQNEAQ (reference sequence). CDR3 length: 13 residues. CDR3 residues: CASSLGQGYQAFF. The CDR3 DNA reads TGTGCCAGCAGCTTAGGACAGGGTTATCAAGCTTTCTTT.

This clone has a handful of counts. This chain connects TRBV5-1 to TRBJ2-7; 10 positions agree with TRBD1. The ends lost 4 bases at V and 3 bases at J; junction bases unmatched: 4. The CDR3 is 14 residues long. Germline V lookup: CDR1 SGHRS, CDR2 YFSETQ. Written as DNA, the CDR3 is TGCGCCAGCAGCGTAGGACAGGGGGACTACGAGCAGTACTTC. Translating gives CASSVGQGDYEQYF.

Only a few counts were recorded for this clone. The J gene is TRBJ1-5, the V gene TRBV5-1; the match to TRBD1 covers 9 bases. J was trimmed by 7 bases and V by 4 bases; bases with no gene match: 9. The CDR3 totals 15 residues. CDR1 SGHRS and CDR2 YFSETQ come from the germline V gene. CDR3 protein: CASSALTGGGQPQHF. The DNA for the CDR3 is TGCGCCAGCAGCGCGTTAACAGGGGGCGGACAGCCCCAGCATTTT.

The rearrangement links TRBV6-1 to TRBJ2-7; D possibly matches TRBD1 or TRBD2 (5 bases each). In germline, CDR1 is MNHNS, CDR2 SASEGT. Trimming removed 6 bases at V and 4 bases at J, with 16 bases between. This CDR3 is built from 14 residues. The CDR3 sequence: CASRAGTARYEQYF. The DNA for the CDR3 is TGTGCCAGCAGGGCCGGGACGGCACGATACGAGCAGTACTTC.